This T cell receptor beta chain stems from a study of cytomegalovirus exposure and HLA in healthy donors. Study observations and caveats: Among TCR beta chains, those listed as cytomegalovirus-associated numbered over 150.

The method was immunoSEQ multiplex PCR; TCRdb's version includes in-frame clones alone and lacks a portion of them. Of 150,000 or so clones in the sample, 85% to 90% are singletons; the top ten hold approximately 10%. Donors were drawn from the 120-subject validation cohort, separate from the approximately 620-subject first cohort. In the case of this clone: Its antigen is still unknown.

CDR1 and CDR2 from the germline V gene are MGHDK and SYGVNS. Trimming took off 6 bases at V and 6 bases at J, with 11 bases between the two ends. CDR3 length equals 13 residues. J is TRBJ2-2 and V is TRBV25-1; no clear D. This TCR came from a woman aged 18-30 years in good health and CMV-seropositive. Material: PBMCs. The CDR3: CASSPAAAGELFF. The CDR3 nucleotides are TGTGCCAGCAGCCCCGCGGCAGCCGGGGAGCTGTTTTTT.